A selection of T cell receptor beta chains follows, all from one sample in a study of cytomegalovirus exposure and HLA in healthy donors. TCRdb's copy holds only in-frame clones and misses some; the assay was immunoSEQ multiplex PCR. Seen here are about 60,000 clones, more than 60% observed once, and the top ten hold 2.9%. Sequencing was performed on PBMCs. The receptors originated from a woman aged 30 to 39 in good health and CMV-seronegative. CDR3s include the opening cysteine and the closing phenylalanine or tryptophan. Fields, in order: D gene, J gene, V gene, CDR3 protein. D genes are given only for firm matches.

>NA|TRBJ1-1|TRBV19
CASSSLGGRAEAFF
>TRBD2|TRBJ2-1|TRBV5-1
CASRQGLAEGAYNEQFF
>NA|TRBJ1-4|TRBV5-1
CASSLEGPGDEKLFF
>NA|TRBJ1-4|TRBV15
CATSSTGLGGGKLFF
>NA|TRBJ2-1|TRBV27
CASSLQGVSSYNEQFF
>NA|TRBJ1-1|TRBV21-1
CASSFGSGNTEAFF
>NA|TRBJ1-3|TRBV9
CASSVAYRPSGNTIYF
>NA|TRBJ2-7|TRBV21-1
CASSKVVRRRHEQYF
>NA|TRBJ2-1|TRBV5-4
CASSSPEGVNEQFF
>NA|TRBJ1-1|TRBV6-5
CASGIRASRGTEAFF
>NA|TRBJ1-3|TRBV30
CAWSHRAGHSGNTIYF
>NA|TRBJ2-2|TRBV5-8
CASSHPGQWNTGELFF
>TRBD1|TRBJ1-1|TRBV18
CASSPDRGPEAFF
>TRBD1|TRBJ2-5|TRBV5-6
CASNKRTGEETQYF
>TRBD1|TRBJ2-5|TRBV5-1
CASSTGTGAPETQYF
>TRBD1|TRBJ2-3|TRBV6-4
CASRPDRGRTDTQYF
>TRBD1|TRBJ1-5|TRBV19
CASSTTGGWVNQPQHF
>NA|TRBJ2-2|TRBV9
CASRAGMDGELFF
>NA|TRBJ2-2|TRBV28
CASAKHGELFF
>NA|TRBJ1-1|TRBV10-3
CAISERRGTLNTEAFF
>TRBD1|TRBJ2-2|TRBV9
CASSVGTGGTGELFF
>NA|TRBJ1-6|TRBV5-1
CASSLARGNSPLHF
>NA|TRBJ1-5|TRBV5-5
CASSLDGGGSQPQHF
>TRBD1|TRBJ2-4|TRBV11-2
CASSLVVGTDAKNIQYF
>NA|TRBJ1-6|TRBV27
CASSPIWGGNSPLHF
>NA|TRBJ1-2|TRBV30
CAWSLGRYTF
>NA|TRBJ2-7|TRBV27
CASSPLGRVGSYEQYF
>TRBD2|TRBJ2-1|TRBV7-9
CASSFDPYTSGTYYNEQFF
>NA|TRBJ2-7|TRBV7-9
CASSRGGAGGEQYF
>TRBD1|TRBJ2-1|TRBV7-9
CASTSTGTGIYNEQFF
>NA|TRBJ2-5|TRBV6-1
CASTGVRETQYF
>NA|TRBJ2-5|TRBV7-3
CASSLTSWSQETQYF
>TRBD1|TRBJ2-2|TRBV5-1
CASSRDSNTGELFF
>TRBD1|TRBJ2-1|TRBV11-3
CASSLGTGIYNEQFF
>TRBD2|TRBJ2-1|TRBV30
CAWGRGTSGAFLSYNEQFF
>NA|TRBJ1-1|TRBV30
CAWSVVWSESEAFF
>TRBD2|TRBJ2-3|TRBV4-1
CASSQLAGDTQYF
>NA|TRBJ2-1|TRBV19
CASTAGYHNEQFF
>NA|TRBJ1-2|TRBV29-1
CSVEGGSSSYGYTF
>NA|TRBJ1-1|TRBV7-2
CASSLEGGRSTEAFF
>NA|TRBJ1-2|TRBV9
CASSPSHMPYTF
>NA|TRBJ1-1|TRBV6-1
CASSPSQNTEAFF
>TRBD1|TRBJ1-1|TRBV18
CASSPGQGAIEAFF
>TRBD1|TRBJ2-3|TRBV11-3
CASSLGTGGVTDTQYF
>NA|TRBJ1-1|TRBV4-2
CASSQSAGDYEAFF
>TRBD1|TRBJ1-5|TRBV6-6
CASTPTGDRPQHF
>TRBD2|TRBJ2-3|TRBV9
CASSARLAGETDTQYF
>NA|TRBJ1-2|TRBV11-3
CASSLGQLYGYTF
>NA|TRBJ1-4|TRBV18
CASSSEQGSLEKLFF
>TRBD2|TRBJ2-1|TRBV7-2
CASSLVRGDINEQFF
>TRBD1|TRBJ2-7|TRBV7-9
CASSLVERTGWEQYF
>TRBD1|TRBJ1-5|TRBV10-3
CASRGLSNQPQHF
>NA|TRBJ2-7|TRBV2
CASSPLYEQYF
>NA|TRBJ1-1|TRBV2
CASSEEGGPVTEAFF
>NA|TRBJ2-2|TRBV30
CAWSVGAGSNTGELFF
>TRBD1|TRBJ1-4|TRBV5-1
CASSPHRDRGRANEKLFF
>TRBD1|TRBJ2-2|TRBV9
CASSVASGTGPPGELFF
>NA|TRBJ1-2|TRBV29-1
CSVDEQTYGYTF